Shown below are 8 T cell receptor beta chains from a single sample sequenced in a study of blood T cell repertoires in COVID-19. TCRdb's table, derived via immunoSEQ multiplex PCR, lists solely in-frame clones and lacks some. The profile shows roughly 64,000 clones, about nine tenths of them singletons. The sequenced sample consisted of peripheral blood. The receptors derive from a man aged 50-60 years with active COVID-19.

This clone was detected only a few times. The gene calls are TRBV13 and TRBJ1-6; no clear D. CDR1 is PRHDT and CDR2 is FYEKMQ in the germline V gene (reference sequence). Trimming cost V 5 bases and J 7 bases, with 6 bases left between them. The CDR3 consists of 12 residues. The CDR3 nucleotides are TGTGCCAGCAGCCGAAGCAATTCACCCCTCCACTTT. Amino acids: CASSRSNSPLHF.

This rearrangement joins TRBV5-5 to TRBJ2-2, with 10 bases fitting TRBD1. This CDR3 region has 17 residues. Germline V CDR1 and CDR2: SGHKS, YYEKEE (reference sequence). J was trimmed by 1 base and V by 3 bases; bases with no gene match: 6. CDR3 DNA: TGTGCCAGCAGCTGGGGGTGGGACAGGGGGAACACCGGGGAGCTGTTTTTT. Its translation is CASSWGWDRGNTGELFF.

This clone was recorded once. This sequence joins TRBV9 and TRBJ1-2; 8 nucleotides agree with TRBD1. Unmatched junction bases numbered 11, after V lost 0 bases and J lost 4 bases. This CDR3 contains 17 residues. CDR1 and CDR2 from the germline V gene are SGDLS and YYNGEE. CDR3: CASSVDPGGVLSYGYTF. The CDR3 DNA reads as TGTGCCAGCAGCGTAGACCCAGGGGGCGTTTTAAGCTATGGCTACACCTTC.

The V call is TRBV7-3, the J call TRBJ2-1; D possibly corresponds to TRBD1 (5 bases). Germline values: CDR1 SGHTA, CDR2 FQGTGA. CDR3 length equals 13 residues. V was shortened by 5 bases and J by 6 bases, with 11 bases between the two germline ends. DNA for the CDR3: TGTGCCAGCAGCCCCCAGGGTGGCAATGAGCAGTTCTTC. Its protein product is CASSPQGGNEQFF. Based on the CDR3 plus reference TRBV7-3 and TRBJ2-1, the full variable domain is GAGVSQTPSNKVTEKGKYVELRCDPISGHTALYWYRQSLGQGPEFLIYFQGTGAADDSGLPNDRFFAVRPEGSVSTLKIQRTERGDSAVYLCASSPQGGNEQFFGPGTRLTVL.

The gene calls are TRBV28 and TRBJ2-1; 13 bases are a match to TRBD2. The J segment lost 7 bases and the V segment lost 3 bases, leaving 3 bases of the junction unmatched. The CDR3 length is 15 residues. The germline CDR1 and CDR2 sequences are MDHEN and SYDVKM. CDR3 region: CASSFELAGGNEQFF. In DNA, the CDR3 is TGTGCCAGCAGTTTTGAACTAGCGGGAGGGAATGAGCAGTTCTTC.

The rearrangement links TRBV19 to TRBJ2-5; D might be TRBD1 (6 bases). Germline V gives CDR1 LNHDA, CDR2 SQIVND (reference sequence). The CDR3 covers 15 residues. The V gene lost 6 bases and the J gene lost 2 bases, with 16 bases spanning the gap. CDR3 DNA sequence: TGTGCCAGTAGGAGGCAGGGGTCCGCTCAAGAGACCCAGTACTTC. As protein: CASRRQGSAQETQYF.

This clone is judged medium-sized. The chain is built from TRBV5-1 and TRBJ2-7; D perhaps matches TRBD1 (6 bases). The CDR3 extends over 15 amino acids. The germline V gene has CDR1 SGHRS and CDR2 YFSETQ. V lost 4 bases, J lost 2 bases, and 16 bases lay in between. CDR3 DNA sequence: TGCGCCAGCAGCCTAGACAGGTCTGTTACCTACGAGCAGTACTTC. Its protein is CASSLDRSVTYEQYF.

This chain links TRBV6-1 with TRBJ2-4, with TRBD2 as a possible D gene (5 bases). This CDR3 region has 16 residues. Germline CDR1 MNHNS, CDR2 SASEGT. V was shortened by 2 bases and J by 0 bases, with 11 bases between the two germline ends. CDR3 in DNA: TGTGCCAGCAGTGAACGGCGGGCCCTAGCCAAAAACATTCAGTACTTC. Amino acid sequence: CASSERRALAKNIQYF.